The source of this TCR beta chain is a study of control samples from healthy donors and cancer patients. Some clones are missing from TCRdb's copy, which holds only in-frame ones; the method was immunoSEQ multiplex PCR. The repertoire holds more than 85,000 clones, with about 83% as singletons. The CDR3 has 18 amino acids. Losses at the gene ends were 0 bases for V and 4 bases for J; bases not matched to a gene: 12. Germline lookup yields CDR1 SGHNT and CDR2 YYREEE (reference sequence). The sample consisted of blood. The rearrangement joins TRBV5-4 to TRBJ2-5; 10 bases line up with TRBD2. The sequence was collected from a woman in her fifties or sixties in good health. CDR3 loop: CASSLDRAGGLGGETQYF. CDR3 DNA: TGTGCCAGCAGCTTGGATCGAGCGGGAGGGCTGGGAGGAGAGACCCAGTACTTC.